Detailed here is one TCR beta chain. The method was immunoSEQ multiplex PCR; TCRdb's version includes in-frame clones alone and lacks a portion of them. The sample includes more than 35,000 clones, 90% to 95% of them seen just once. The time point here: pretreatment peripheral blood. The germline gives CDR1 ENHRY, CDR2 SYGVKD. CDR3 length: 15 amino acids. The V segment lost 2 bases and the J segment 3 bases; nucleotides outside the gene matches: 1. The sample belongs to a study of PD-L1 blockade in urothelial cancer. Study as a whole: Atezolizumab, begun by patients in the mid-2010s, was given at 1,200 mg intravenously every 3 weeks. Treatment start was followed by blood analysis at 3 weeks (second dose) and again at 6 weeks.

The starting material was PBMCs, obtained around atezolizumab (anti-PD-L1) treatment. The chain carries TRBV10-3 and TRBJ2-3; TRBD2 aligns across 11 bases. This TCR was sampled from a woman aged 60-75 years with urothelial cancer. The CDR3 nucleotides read TGTGCCATCAGTGAGACTAGCGGGAGAACAGATACGCAGTATTTT. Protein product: CAISETSGRTDTQYF.